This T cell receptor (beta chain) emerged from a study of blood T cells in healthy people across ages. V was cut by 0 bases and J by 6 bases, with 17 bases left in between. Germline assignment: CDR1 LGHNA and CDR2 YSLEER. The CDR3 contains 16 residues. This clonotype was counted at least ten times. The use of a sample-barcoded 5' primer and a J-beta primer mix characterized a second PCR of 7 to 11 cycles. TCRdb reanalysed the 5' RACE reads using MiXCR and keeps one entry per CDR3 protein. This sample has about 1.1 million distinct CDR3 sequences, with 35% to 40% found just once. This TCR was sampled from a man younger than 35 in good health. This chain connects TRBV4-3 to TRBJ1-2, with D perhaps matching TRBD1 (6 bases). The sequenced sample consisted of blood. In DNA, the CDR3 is TGCGCCAGCAGCCAAGATTGGACAGAGCCGCCTAATGGCTACACCTTC. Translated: CASSQDWTEPPNGYTF.